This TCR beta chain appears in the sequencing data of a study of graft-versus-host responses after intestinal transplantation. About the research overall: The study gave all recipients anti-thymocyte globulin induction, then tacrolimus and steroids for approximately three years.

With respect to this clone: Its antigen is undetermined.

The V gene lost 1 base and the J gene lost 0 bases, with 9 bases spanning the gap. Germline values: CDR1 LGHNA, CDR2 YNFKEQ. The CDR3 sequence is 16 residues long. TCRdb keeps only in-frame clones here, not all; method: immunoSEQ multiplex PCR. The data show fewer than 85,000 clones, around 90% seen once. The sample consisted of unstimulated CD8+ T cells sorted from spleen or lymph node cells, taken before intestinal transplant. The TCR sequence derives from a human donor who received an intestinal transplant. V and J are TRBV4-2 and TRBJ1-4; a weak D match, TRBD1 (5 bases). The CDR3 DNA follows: TGTGCCAGCAGCCAAGCCCCAGGGACAACTAATGAAAAACTGTTTTTT. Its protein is CASSQAPGTTNEKLFF.